This TCR beta chain was obtained from a study of blood T cell repertoires in COVID-19. As for the study in general: COVID-19 samples from acute and convalescent phases originated in the United States, Italy and Spain. PBMCs, B-cell-depleted T cells, or T cells provided the cDNA or gDNA that made up the material.

In the original analysis: Estimation of nucleated cell counts relied on the amplification of reference gene primers. Here immunoSEQ multiplex PCR was the method, and the copy in TCRdb shows in-frame clones only, minus some. Clone size and the V and J calls come from that table; the DNA yielded D and trimming. The data show 200,000 to 300,000 clones, about four fifths seen once. This CDR3 spans 14 amino acids. Trimming shortened V by 4 bases and J by 2 bases, and 10 bases separated the two germline ends. The chain links TRBV5-3 to TRBJ1-3; the D gene is possibly TRBD1 (6 bases). TRBV5-3 is an open reading frame, and its role is uncertain. Sequenced sample: peripheral blood. This sequence originates from a woman older than 75 with acute or convalescent COVID-19. CDR3: CARSADRTGNTIYF. CDR3 bases: TGTGCCAGAAGCGCGGACAGAACTGGAAACACCATATATTTT.